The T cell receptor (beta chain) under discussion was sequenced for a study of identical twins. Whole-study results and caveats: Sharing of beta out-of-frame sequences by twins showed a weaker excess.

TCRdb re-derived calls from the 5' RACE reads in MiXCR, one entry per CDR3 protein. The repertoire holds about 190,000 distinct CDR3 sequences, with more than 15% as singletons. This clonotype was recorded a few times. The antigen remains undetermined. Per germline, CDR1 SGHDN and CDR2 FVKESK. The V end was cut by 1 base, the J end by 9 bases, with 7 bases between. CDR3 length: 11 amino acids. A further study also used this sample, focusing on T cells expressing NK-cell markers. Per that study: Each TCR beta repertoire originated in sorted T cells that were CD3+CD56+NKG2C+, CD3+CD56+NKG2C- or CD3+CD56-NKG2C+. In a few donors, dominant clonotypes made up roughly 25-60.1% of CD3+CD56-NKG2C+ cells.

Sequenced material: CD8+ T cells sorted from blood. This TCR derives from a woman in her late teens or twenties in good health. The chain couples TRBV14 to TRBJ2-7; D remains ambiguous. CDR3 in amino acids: CASSQVSVQYF. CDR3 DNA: TGTGCCAGCAGCCAAGTGAGCGTGCAGTACTTC. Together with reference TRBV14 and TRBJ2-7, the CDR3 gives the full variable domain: EAGVTQFPSHSVIEKGQTVTLRCDPISGHDNLYWYRRVMGKEIKFLLHFVKESKQDESGMPNNRFLAERTGGTYSTLKVQPAELEDSGVYFCASSQVSVQYFGPGTRLTVT.